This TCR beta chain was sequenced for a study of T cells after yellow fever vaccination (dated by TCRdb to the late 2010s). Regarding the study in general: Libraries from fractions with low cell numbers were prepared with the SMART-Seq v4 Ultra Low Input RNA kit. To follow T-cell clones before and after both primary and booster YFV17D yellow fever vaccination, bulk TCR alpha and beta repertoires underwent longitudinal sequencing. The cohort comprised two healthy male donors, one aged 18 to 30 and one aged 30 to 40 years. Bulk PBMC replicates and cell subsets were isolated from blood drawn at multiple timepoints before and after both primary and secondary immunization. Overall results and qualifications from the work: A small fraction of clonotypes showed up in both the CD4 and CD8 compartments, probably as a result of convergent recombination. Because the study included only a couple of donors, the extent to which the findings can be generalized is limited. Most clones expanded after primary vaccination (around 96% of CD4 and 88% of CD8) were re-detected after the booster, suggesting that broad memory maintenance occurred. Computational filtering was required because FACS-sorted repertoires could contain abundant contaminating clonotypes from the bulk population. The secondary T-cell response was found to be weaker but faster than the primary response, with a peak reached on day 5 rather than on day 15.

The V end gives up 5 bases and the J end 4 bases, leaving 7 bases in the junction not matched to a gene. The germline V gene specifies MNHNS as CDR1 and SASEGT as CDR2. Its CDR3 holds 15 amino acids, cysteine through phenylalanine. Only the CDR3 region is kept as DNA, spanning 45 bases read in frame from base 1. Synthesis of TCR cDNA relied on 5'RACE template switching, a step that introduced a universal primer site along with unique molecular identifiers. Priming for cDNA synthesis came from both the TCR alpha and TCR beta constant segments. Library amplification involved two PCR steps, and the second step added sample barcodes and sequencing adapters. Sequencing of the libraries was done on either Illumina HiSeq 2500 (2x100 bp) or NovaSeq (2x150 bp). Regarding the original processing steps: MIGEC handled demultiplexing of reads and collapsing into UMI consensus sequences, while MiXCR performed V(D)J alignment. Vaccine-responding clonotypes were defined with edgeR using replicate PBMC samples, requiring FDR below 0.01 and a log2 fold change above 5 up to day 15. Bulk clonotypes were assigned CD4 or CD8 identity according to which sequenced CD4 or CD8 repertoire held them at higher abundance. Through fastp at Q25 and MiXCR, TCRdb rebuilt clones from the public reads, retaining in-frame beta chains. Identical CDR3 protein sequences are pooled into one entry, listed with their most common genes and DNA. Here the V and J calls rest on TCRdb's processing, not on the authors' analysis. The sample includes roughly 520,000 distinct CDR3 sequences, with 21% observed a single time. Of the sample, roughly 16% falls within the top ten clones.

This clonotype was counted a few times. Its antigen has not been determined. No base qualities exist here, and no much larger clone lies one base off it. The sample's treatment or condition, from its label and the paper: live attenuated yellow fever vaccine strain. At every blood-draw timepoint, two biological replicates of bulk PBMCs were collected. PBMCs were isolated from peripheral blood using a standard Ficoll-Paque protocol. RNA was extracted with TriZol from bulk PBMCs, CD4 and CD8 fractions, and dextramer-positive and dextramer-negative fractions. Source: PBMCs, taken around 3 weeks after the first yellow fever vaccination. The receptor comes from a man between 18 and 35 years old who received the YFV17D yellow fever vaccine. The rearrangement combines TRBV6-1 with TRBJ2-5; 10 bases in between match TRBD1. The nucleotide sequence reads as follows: TGTGCCAGCAGTCCACGACAGGGGGCTAGAGAGACCCAGTACTTC. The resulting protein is CASSPRQGARETQYF.